The source of this T cell receptor beta chain is a study of a mutant IDH1 vaccine in newly diagnosed glioma. Repertoires were generated with immunoSEQ multiplex PCR, while TCRdb's copy carries only in-frame clones and drops some. The sample consists of about 100,000 clones, around three quarters of them appearing once. Time point meaning: baseline, week 1 (first vaccination visit). Treatment of the sample: pre-vaccination baseline after standard-of-care therapy. Germline V lookup: CDR1 SQVTM, CDR2 ANQGSEA. The CDR3 spans 11 residues. The V end lost 3 bases, the J end lost 0 bases, and 0 bases lay between the germline ends.

The V and J genes are TRBV29-1 and TRBJ1-3; D not resolved. Material: PBMCs, obtained from a glioma patient treated with radiotherapy, temozolomide or both. This receptor was taken from a man aged 40-55 years with glioma. The chain's CDR3 is CSVDSGNTIYF. CDR3 bases: TGCAGCGTTGACTCTGGAAACACCATATATTTT.